Shown below are 29 T cell receptor beta chains from a single sample sequenced in a study of blood T cell repertoires in COVID-19. Only in-frame clones appear in the TCRdb table, and some are missing; sequencing was by immunoSEQ multiplex PCR. This table has about 280,000 clones, roughly 80% appearing once. The sequenced sample was peripheral blood. Every receptor here comes from a woman aged 50 to 60 who had recovered from COVID-19.

J is TRBJ1-5 and V is TRBV6-5; TRBD1 is a possible D gene (6 bases). Germline assignment: CDR1 MNHEY and CDR2 SVGAGI. This CDR3 spans 13 amino acids. The ends were cut back, 5 bases at V and 4 bases at J, with 9 bases in the middle. For the CDR3, the DNA is TGTGCCAGCAGTCCCCAGGGGAATCAGCCCCAGCATTTT. Encoded protein: CASSPQGNQPQHF.

This chain uses TRBV5-5 with TRBJ2-7; TRBD2 matches at 12 bases. Looked up from germline, CDR1 is SGHKS and CDR2 is YYEKEE (reference sequence). This CDR3 comprises 16 residues. J was trimmed by 2 bases and V by 5 bases; bases with no gene match: 8. The CDR3 DNA reads as TGTGCCAGCAGAAGACTAGCGGGGGATATACCCTACGAGCAGTACTTC. It translates to CASRRLAGDIPYEQYF.

The V gene is TRBV4-3, the J gene TRBJ1-1, with D tentatively TRBD1 (5 bases). Germline V gene sequence: CDR1 LGHNA, CDR2 YSLEER. The length of the CDR3 is 15 residues. Deletions cut 7 bases from V and 0 bases from J, with 15 bases between. The CDR3 DNA reads as TGCGCCAGCAAGCTCGGCAGGGCCATGAACACTGAAGCTTTCTTT. Translated: CASKLGRAMNTEAFF.

This sequence joins TRBV3-1 (or the pseudogene TRBV3-2) and TRBJ1-1, with 8 bases lining up with TRBD1. The V gene end was trimmed by 4 bases and the J gene end by 8 bases; junction bases not matched to a gene: 3. Looked up from germline, CDR1 is LGHDT and CDR2 is YNNKEL (reference sequence). There are 12 residues in the CDR3. As DNA, the CDR3 is TGTGCCAGCAGCCGGAGGGACAGGGAAGCTTTCTTT. Translating it yields CASSRRDREAFF.

V is TRBV28 and J is TRBJ1-5, with 9 positions matching TRBD1. This CDR3 has 12 amino acids. V trimming: 10 bases; J trimming: 6 bases; junction bases outside the gene matches: 4. CDR1 is MDHEN, CDR2 SYDVKM, per germline. DNA of the CDR3: TGTGCCACTAGACAGGGGGGTCAGCCCCAGCATTTT. It encodes CATRQGGQPQHF.

The chain links TRBV29-1 to TRBJ2-2, with 9 bases fitting TRBD1. The germline gives CDR1 SQVTM, CDR2 ANQGSEA. V lost 5 bases to trimming and J lost 0 bases; unmatched junction nucleotides: 10. This CDR3 is built from 17 residues. CDR3 residues: CSVQGTGTGTNTGELFF. CDR3 in DNA: TGCAGCGTTCAGGGGACTGGGACAGGGACGAACACCGGGGAGCTGTTTTTT.

The chain employs TRBV27 and TRBJ2-4; D gene ambiguous. V lost 3 bases, J lost 0 bases, and 6 bases lay in between. The CDR3 sequence is 14 residues long. Germline V gene sequence: CDR1 MNHEY, CDR2 SMNVEV (reference sequence). The chain's CDR3 is CASSFPGAKNIQYF. Here the CDR3 DNA reads TGTGCCAGCAGTTTTCCGGGAGCCAAAAACATTCAGTACTTC.

The CDR3 sequence is CASTRPGGPGANVLTF. DNA of the CDR3: TGTGCCAGCACCCGTCCGGGGGGACCTGGGGCCAACGTCCTGACTTTC. The gene calls are TRBV5-4 and TRBJ2-6; the match to TRBD2 covers 7 bases. The CDR3 has 16 amino acids. Germline loops: CDR1 SGHNT, CDR2 YYREEE (reference sequence). J gave up 2 bases and V 6 bases, and 8 bases lay outside the gene matches.

The chain couples TRBV4-1 to TRBJ1-1, with 8 positions matching TRBD1. With 4 bases clipped from V and 5 bases from J, the junction kept 6 bases outside the gene matches. Per the germline V gene, CDR1 is MGHRA and CDR2 is YSYEKL. CDR3 length equals 14 residues. In nucleotides, the CDR3 is TGCGCCAGCAGCCTTCGGACAGGGAATACTGAAGCTTTCTTT. It encodes CASSLRTGNTEAFF.

The CDR3 sequence: CASSDWSSYNEQFF. CDR3 DNA: TGCGCCAGCAGCGACTGGAGCTCCTACAATGAGCAGTTCTTC. The rearrangement uses TRBV5-1 and TRBJ2-1; D remains ambiguous. The length of the CDR3 is 14 residues. V was pared by 4 bases and J by 0 bases, with 8 bases between. Germline V gives CDR1 SGHRS, CDR2 YFSETQ.

The rearrangement links TRBV5-1 to TRBJ2-5; 9 bases are shared with TRBD2. With V trimmed by 0 bases and J by 1 base, 1 base remained unmatched. This CDR3 is 15 amino acids long. Looked up from germline, CDR1 is SGHRS and CDR2 is YFSETQ. The CDR3 spells CASSLDSGGQETQYF. The CDR3 DNA is TGCGCCAGCAGCTTGGATAGCGGGGGCCAAGAGACCCAGTACTTC.

The J gene is TRBJ1-1, the V gene TRBV19; 8 bases line up with TRBD1. Germline V CDR1 and CDR2: LNHDA, SQIVND (reference sequence). V trimming: 2 bases; J trimming: 0 bases; junction bases outside the gene matches: 5. This CDR3 has 16 residues. CDR3 in DNA: TGTGCCAGTAGTATATTGACAGGGGATATGAACACTGAAGCTTTCTTT. It encodes CASSILTGDMNTEAFF.

As for this clone: The sample contains more than one DNA sequence encoding this CDR3. This sequence joins TRBV28 and TRBJ2-1, with 7 nucleotides matching TRBD1. This CDR3 spans 12 amino acids. Germline-derived CDR1 and CDR2 are MDHEN and SYDVKM. The J segment lost 9 bases and the V segment lost 2 bases, leaving 1 base of the junction unmatched. CDR3 protein: CASSLRGREQFF. For the CDR3, the DNA is TGTGCCAGCAGTTTAAGGGGGCGTGAGCAGTTCTTC. Full variable domain (missing parts from reference TRBV28 and TRBJ2-1): DVKVTQSSRYLVKRTGEKVFLECVQDMDHENMFWYRQDPGLGLRLIYFSYDVKMKEKGDIPEGYSVSREKKERFSLILESASTNQTSMYLCASSLRGREQFFGPGTRLTVL.

This clone came up a few times. V usage is TRBV29-1 and J usage is TRBJ2-1; D remains unclear. Looked up from germline, CDR1 is SQVTM and CDR2 is ANQGSEA. V shed 3 bases and J shed 0 bases, with 9 bases lying between them. The CDR3 totals 14 residues. The CDR3, as DNA: TGCAGCGTTGACACCTCGGGCTCCTACAATGAGCAGTTCTTC. Amino acids: CSVDTSGSYNEQFF.

This clone was observed a few times. V and J are TRBV4-3 and TRBJ2-7, with TRBD1 matching over 8 bases. Looked up from germline, CDR1 is LGHNA and CDR2 is YSLEER. This CDR3 spans 15 amino acids. V was clipped by 4 bases and J by 0 bases; unmatched bases: 5. The CDR3 is CASSPDRVYSYEQYF. The CDR3 DNA is TGCGCCAGCAGCCCGGACAGGGTTTACTCCTACGAGCAGTACTTC.

The chain couples TRBV21-1 to TRBJ2-7; the DNA was not used to check the table's D call, TRBD2. TRBV21-1 is noted as a pseudogene. The CDR3 runs to 13 residues. CDR3 amino acids: CASSKGRVHEQYF. The DNA for the CDR3 is TGTGCCAGCAGCAAAGGACGGGTCCACGAGCAGTACTTC.

This clone was observed a single time. The rearrangement links TRBV9 to TRBJ2-3, with 14 bases identical to TRBD2. CDR1 is SGDLS and CDR2 is YYNGEE in the germline V gene. With 3 bases clipped from V and 5 bases from J, the junction kept 5 bases outside the gene matches. This CDR3 comprises 16 residues. CDR3 amino acids: CASSGTSGRYIDTQYF. The CDR3, as DNA: TGTGCCAGCAGCGGGACTAGCGGGAGGTATATAGATACGCAGTATTTT.

V usage is TRBV30 and J usage is TRBJ2-7, with D unresolved. The V gene's germline CDR1 is GTSNPN and CDR2 SVGIG (reference sequence). This CDR3 has 14 amino acids. Deletions cut 0 bases from V and 2 bases from J, with 11 bases between. This CDR3 is CAWSVPSYTYEQYF. The CDR3, as DNA: TGTGCCTGGAGTGTACCTAGTTACACCTACGAGCAGTACTTC.

The chain is built from TRBV19 and TRBJ2-4; a possible D gene is TRBD1 (6 bases). Trimming shortened V by 3 bases and J by 1 base, and 22 bases separated the two germline ends. CDR3 size: 19 residues. The germline CDR1 and CDR2 sequences are LNHDA and SQIVND (reference sequence). The CDR3 loop is CASSIYSEAGVDAKNIQYF. The CDR3 DNA reads TGTGCCAGTAGTATTTATAGTGAGGCAGGGGTTGATGCCAAAAACATTCAGTACTTC.

J is TRBJ1-5 and V is TRBV7-9; no firm D call. The V gene lost 1 base and the J gene lost 4 bases, with 8 bases spanning the gap. The CDR3 consists of 14 residues. The germline CDR1 and CDR2 sequences are SEHNR and FQNEAQ (reference sequence). CDR3 sequence (DNA): TGTGCCAGCAGCTTAGGGGCGGGGAATCAGCCCCAGCATTTT. Translating gives CASSLGAGNQPQHF.

The gene calls are TRBV5-1 and TRBJ2-6; no reliable D call. The CDR3 contains 15 residues. Trimming stripped 2 bases from V and 0 bases from J, with 6 bases between. CDR1 and CDR2 from the germline V gene are SGHRS and YFSETQ. CDR3 amino acids: CASSFVGSGANVLTF. CDR3 bases: TGCGCCAGCAGCTTTGTCGGCTCTGGGGCCAACGTCCTGACTTTC.

The CDR3 protein is CASSAGQGHNYEQYF. The CDR3 region has the DNA TGTGCCAGCTCTGCGGGACAGGGTCATAACTACGAGCAGTACTTC. The chain carries TRBV18 and TRBJ2-7; 9 bases are shared with TRBD1. Germline lookup yields CDR1 KGHSH and CDR2 LQKENI. The length of the CDR3 is 15 residues. The junction had 9 bases not matched to a gene; V was cut back by 6 bases and J by 3 bases.

This chain links TRBV27 with TRBJ2-3, with D perhaps matching TRBD1 (6 bases). CDR1 and CDR2 from the germline V gene are MNHEY and SMNVEV (reference sequence). The CDR3 is 15 amino acids. Trimming stripped 3 bases from V and 0 bases from J, with 10 bases between. CDR3 loop: CASSFKGQSTDTQYF. The CDR3 bases are TGTGCCAGCAGTTTTAAAGGACAGAGCACAGATACGCAGTATTTT.

This clone has just one count. The V call is TRBV2, the J call TRBJ1-2; 12 bases are shared with TRBD1. The V and J ends lost 6 bases and 4 bases, in that order; junction bases with no gene match: 3. CDR1 and CDR2 (germline): SNHLY, FYNNEI. The CDR3 totals 14 residues. The chain's CDR3 is CASRGTGGAYGYTF. CDR3 nucleotide sequence: TGTGCCAGCAGAGGGACAGGGGGCGCCTATGGCTACACCTTC.

The chain couples TRBV30 to TRBJ1-1; a weak D match, TRBD1 (5 bases). This CDR3 comprises 15 residues. Trimming took off 3 bases at V and 0 bases at J, with 14 bases between the two ends. Germline CDR1 GTSNPN, CDR2 SVGIG (reference sequence). CDR3 region: CAWRGRGGVNTEAFF. The CDR3 region has the DNA TGTGCCTGGAGAGGGCGCGGAGGGGTGAACACTGAAGCTTTCTTT. Full variable domain (missing parts from reference TRBV30 and TRBJ1-1): SQTIHQWPATLVQPVGSPLSLECTVEGTSNPNLYWYRQAAGRGLQLLFYSVGIGQISSEVPQNLSASRPQDRQFILSSKKLLLSDSGFYLCAWRGRGGVNTEAFFGQGTRLTVV.

This chain joins TRBV28 and TRBJ2-5; 8 bases map to TRBD2. J lost 5 bases, V lost 8 bases, and 7 bases had no gene match. CDR1 is MDHEN and CDR2 is SYDVKM in the germline V gene. The length of the CDR3 is 13 residues. CDR3 amino acids: CASRRAGVETQYF. The DNA of the CDR3 is TGTGCCAGCCGCCGAGCGGGAGTGGAGACCCAGTACTTC.

This chain links TRBV3-1 (or the pseudogene TRBV3-2) with TRBJ2-7; 7 bases align to TRBD1. CDR3 length: 16 amino acids. Unmatched junction bases numbered 12, after V lost 4 bases and J lost 3 bases. Germline CDR1 LGHDT, CDR2 YNNKEL (reference sequence). DNA of the CDR3: TGTGCCAGCAGCCTGGATCGCAGACAGGGCCTCTACGAGCAGTACTTC. Its protein product is CASSLDRRQGLYEQYF.

The V and J genes are TRBV6-5 and TRBJ1-1; unclear D gene. The CDR3 loop spans 12 amino acids. Per the germline V gene, CDR1 is MNHEY and CDR2 is SVGAGI. Trimming removed 8 bases at V and 1 base at J, with 8 bases between. The CDR3 spells CASSIRNTEAFF. The CDR3 bases are TGTGCCAGCTCGATCAGGAACACTGAAGCTTTCTTT.

The chain carries TRBV28 and TRBJ1-4, with D maybe TRBD1 (6 bases). V was trimmed by 5 bases and J by 8 bases, leaving 15 bases between them. CDR3 size: 14 residues. Germline V gene sequence: CDR1 MDHEN, CDR2 SYDVKM. In nucleotides, the CDR3 is TGTGCCAGCAGTCCAGGGGATGTGGTGGAAAAACTGTTTTTT. It is translated as CASSPGDVVEKLFF.